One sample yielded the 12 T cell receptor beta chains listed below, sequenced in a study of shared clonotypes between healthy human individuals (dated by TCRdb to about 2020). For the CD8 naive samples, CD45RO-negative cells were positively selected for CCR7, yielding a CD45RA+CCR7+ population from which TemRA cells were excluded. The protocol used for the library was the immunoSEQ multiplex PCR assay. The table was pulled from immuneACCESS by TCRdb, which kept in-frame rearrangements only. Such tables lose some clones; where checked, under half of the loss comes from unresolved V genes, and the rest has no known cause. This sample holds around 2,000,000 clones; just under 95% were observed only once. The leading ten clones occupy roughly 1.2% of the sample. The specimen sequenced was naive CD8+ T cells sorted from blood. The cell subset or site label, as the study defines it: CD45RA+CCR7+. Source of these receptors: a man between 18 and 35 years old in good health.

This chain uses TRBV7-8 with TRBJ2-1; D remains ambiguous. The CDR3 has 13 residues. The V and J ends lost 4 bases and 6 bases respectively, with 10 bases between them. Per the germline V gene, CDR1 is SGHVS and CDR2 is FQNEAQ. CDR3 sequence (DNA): TGTGCCAGCAGCTCCGGGTACCGCAATGAGCAGTTCTTC. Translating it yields CASSSGYRNEQFF. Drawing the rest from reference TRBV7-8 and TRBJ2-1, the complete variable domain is GAGVSQSPRYKVAKRGQDVALRCDPISGHVSLFWYQQALGQGPEFLTYFQNEAQLDKSGLPSDRFFAERPEGSVSTLKIQRTQQEDSAVYLCASSSGYRNEQFFGPGTRLTVL.

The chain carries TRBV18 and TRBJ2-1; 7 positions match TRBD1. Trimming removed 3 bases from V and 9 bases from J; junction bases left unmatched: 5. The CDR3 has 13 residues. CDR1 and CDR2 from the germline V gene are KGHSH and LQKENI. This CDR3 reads CASSPEQGSEQFF. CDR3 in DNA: TGTGCCAGCTCACCCGAACAGGGGTCTGAGCAGTTCTTC.

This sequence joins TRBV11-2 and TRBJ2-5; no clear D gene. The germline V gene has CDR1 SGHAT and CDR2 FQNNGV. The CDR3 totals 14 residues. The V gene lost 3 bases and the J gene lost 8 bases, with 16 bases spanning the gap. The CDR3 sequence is CASSFPVAPGTQYF. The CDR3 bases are TGTGCCAGCAGCTTTCCCGTGGCCCCAGGAACCCAGTACTTC.

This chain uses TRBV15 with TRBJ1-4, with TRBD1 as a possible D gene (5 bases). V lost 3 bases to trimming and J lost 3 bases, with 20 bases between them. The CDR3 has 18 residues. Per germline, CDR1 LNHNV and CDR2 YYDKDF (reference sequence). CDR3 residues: CATSRAGQGLKPNEKLFF. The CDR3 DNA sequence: TGTGCCACCAGCAGGGCGGGCCAGGGACTAAAGCCTAATGAAAAACTGTTTTTT.

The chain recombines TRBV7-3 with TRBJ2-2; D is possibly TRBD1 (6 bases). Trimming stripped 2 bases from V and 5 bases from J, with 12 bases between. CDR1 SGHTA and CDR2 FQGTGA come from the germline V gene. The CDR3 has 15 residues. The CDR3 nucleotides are TGTGCCAGCAGCTTATTGACAGGCCAAACCGGGGAGCTGTTTTTT. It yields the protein CASSLLTGQTGELFF.

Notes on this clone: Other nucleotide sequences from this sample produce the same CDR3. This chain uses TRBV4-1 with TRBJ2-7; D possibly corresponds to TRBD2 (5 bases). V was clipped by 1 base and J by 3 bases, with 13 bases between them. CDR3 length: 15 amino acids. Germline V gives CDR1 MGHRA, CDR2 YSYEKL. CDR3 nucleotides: TGCGCCAGCAGCCAAGCTGGACTGGGAAGCTACGAGCAGTACTTC. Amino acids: CASSQAGLGSYEQYF.

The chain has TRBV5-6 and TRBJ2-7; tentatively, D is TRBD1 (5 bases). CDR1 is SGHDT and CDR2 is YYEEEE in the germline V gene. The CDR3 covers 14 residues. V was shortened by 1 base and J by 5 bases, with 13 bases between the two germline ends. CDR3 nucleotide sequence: TGTGCCAGCAGCTTGTTTGAAGGGGCGGACGAGCAGTACTTC. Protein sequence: CASSLFEGADEQYF.

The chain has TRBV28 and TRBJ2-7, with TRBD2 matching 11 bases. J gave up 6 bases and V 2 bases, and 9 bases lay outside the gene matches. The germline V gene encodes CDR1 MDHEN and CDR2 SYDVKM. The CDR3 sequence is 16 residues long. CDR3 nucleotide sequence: TGTGCCAGCAGTTTAGATCTAGCGGGAGGCCCTTGCGAGCAGTACTTC. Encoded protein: CASSLDLAGGPCEQYF.

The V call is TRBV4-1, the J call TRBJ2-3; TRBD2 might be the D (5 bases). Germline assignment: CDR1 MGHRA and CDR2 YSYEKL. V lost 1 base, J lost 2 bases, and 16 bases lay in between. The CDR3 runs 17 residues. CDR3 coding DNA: TGCGCCAGCAGCCAAGTGAAGTCGTACGGGGTCACAGATACGCAGTATTTT. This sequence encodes CASSQVKSYGVTDTQYF.

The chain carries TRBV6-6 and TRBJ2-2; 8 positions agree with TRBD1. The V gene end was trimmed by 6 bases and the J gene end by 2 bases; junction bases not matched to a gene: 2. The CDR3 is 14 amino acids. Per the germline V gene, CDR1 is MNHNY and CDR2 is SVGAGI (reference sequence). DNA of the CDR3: TGTGCCAGCAGGGGACAGGTTAACACCGGGGAGCTGTTTTTT. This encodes CASRGQVNTGELFF.

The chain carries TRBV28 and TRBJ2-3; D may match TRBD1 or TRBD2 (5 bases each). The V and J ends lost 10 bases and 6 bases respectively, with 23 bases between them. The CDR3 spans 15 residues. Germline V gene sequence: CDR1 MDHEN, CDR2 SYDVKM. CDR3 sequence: CANPDGWGGGDTQYF. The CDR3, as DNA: TGTGCCAACCCGGACGGGTGGGGCGGCGGGGATACGCAGTATTTT.

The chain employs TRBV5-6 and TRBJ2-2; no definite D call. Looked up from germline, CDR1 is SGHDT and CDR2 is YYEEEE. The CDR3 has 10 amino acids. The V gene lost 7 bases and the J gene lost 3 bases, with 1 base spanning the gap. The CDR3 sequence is CASHTGELFF. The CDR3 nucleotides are TGTGCCAGCCACACCGGGGAGCTGTTTTTT.